The rows below give T cell receptor beta chains drawn from one sample of a study of Ad26.COV2.S vaccination and SARS-CoV-2 variants. TCRdb's copy holds only in-frame clones and misses some; the assay was immunoSEQ multiplex PCR. The sample holds about 280,000 clones; more than 75% are singletons and the top ten take approximately 3.4%. The starting material was peripheral blood, obtained in a trial of Ad26.COV2.S vaccine versus placebo. The source is a person aged 18-60 years who received the Ad26.COV2.S COVID-19 vaccine or a placebo. CDR3s include the opening cysteine and the closing phenylalanine or tryptophan. The D gene is left open where the match is weak. Clone size is not always given. Where it is, it says once, few, many or a class for expanded clones.

V	D	J	size	DNA	CDR3
TRBV21-1	NA	TRBJ1-3	NA	TGTGCCAGTCGCCTGACAGGGGGCATCGGAAACACCATATATTTT	CASRLTGGIGNTIYF
TRBV27	NA	TRBJ1-1	NA	TGTGCCAGCAGTTTATCCGGGGAGGGGAACACTGAAGCTTTCTTT	CASSLSGEGNTEAFF
TRBV5-4	TRBD2	TRBJ2-1	NA	TGTGCCAGCAGCATAGGACTAGCGGACTACAATGAGCAGTTCTTC	CASSIGLADYNEQFF
TRBV6-1	NA	TRBJ2-3	NA	TGTGCCAGCAGTGAATATGAGGGGCGAACAGATACGCAGTATTTT	CASSEYEGRTDTQYF
TRBV2	NA	TRBJ2-3	NA	TGTGCCAGCAGTTTGATGGACGGGCAAGATACGCAGTATTTT	CASSLMDGQDTQYF
TRBV3-1/TRBV3-2	NA	TRBJ1-2	NA	TGTGCCAGCAGCCAAGTTGTTTGGGGGAGCCCCTATGGCTACACCTTC	CASSQVVWGSPYGYTF
TRBV6-5	NA	TRBJ2-7	NA	TGTGCCAGCAGGACGGGCCTCGAGCAGTACTTC	CASRTGLEQYF
TRBV14	NA	TRBJ1-2	NA	TGTGCCAGCAGCCAAGATTCGGCAGGGACGAATGGCTACACCTTC	CASSQDSAGTNGYTF
TRBV5-1	NA	TRBJ2-1	NA	TGCGCCAGCAGCTTGGGCAAAGACAATGAGCAGTTCTTC	CASSLGKDNEQFF
TRBV19	NA	TRBJ2-7	few	TGTGCCAGTAGTATGGGGACTGGCGAGCAGTACTTC	CASSMGTGEQYF
TRBV10-1	NA	TRBJ2-1	NA	TGCGCCAGCAGTGGACGACTGGTCTATGAGCAGTTCTTC	CASSGRLVYEQFF
TRBV5-4	TRBD1	TRBJ1-3	once	TGTGCCAGCAGCTTGCAGGGGGCGAGGGGAAACACCATATATTTT	CASSLQGARGNTIYF
TRBV11-2	NA	TRBJ2-7	NA	TGTGCCAGCAGCTTCCGGGATCTAACCTACGAGCAGTACTTC	CASSFRDLTYEQYF
TRBV11-2	NA	TRBJ1-2	NA	TGTGCCAGCAGCCGCGGGGAGGGCTACACCTTC	CASSRGEGYTF
TRBV2	TRBD1	TRBJ1-1	NA	TGTGCCAGCAGTGAAGTGGGCAGGGGGCCGGGAACTGAAGCTTTCTTT	CASSEVGRGPGTEAFF
TRBV4-1	TRBD2	TRBJ2-2	NA	TGCGCCAGCAGCTTCCGGGACGGTCGACTAGCGGGGGGCACCGGGGAGCTGTTTTTT	CASSFRDGRLAGGTGELFF
TRBV7-9	NA	TRBJ1-1	NA	TGTGCCAGCAGCTTGATGAGCGGGAAAAACACTGAAGCTTTCTTT	CASSLMSGKNTEAFF
TRBV11-1	TRBD1	TRBJ1-6	NA	TGTGCCAGCAGCTCGAACGACAGGGGTAATTCACCCCTCCACTTT	CASSSNDRGNSPLHF
TRBV2	NA	TRBJ2-1	NA	TGTGCCAGCAAGGTGGTGCGTTTCCCCTACAATGAGCAGTTCTTC	CASKVVRFPYNEQFF
TRBV18	TRBD1	TRBJ1-5	once	TGTGCCAGCTCTCCCACAGGGGATGGGTCCCAGCATTTT	CASSPTGDGSQHF
TRBV12-2	NA	TRBJ2-1	NA	TGTGCAAGTCGCTTTGATTGGACTAGCGGGGGCAATGAGCAGTTCTTC	CASRFDWTSGGNEQFF
TRBV4-1	TRBD1	TRBJ1-1	NA	TGCGCCAGCAGCCAAGATCGTGGACAGGGGCTACCCACTGAAGCTTTCTTT	CASSQDRGQGLPTEAFF
TRBV10-1	NA	TRBJ2-5	NA	TGCGCCAGCAGTCTAGGGTCAGAGACCCAGTACTTC	CASSLGSETQYF
TRBV2	NA	TRBJ1-2	NA	TGTGCCAGCAGTGAATCTGGGACGAACTGGGGGGGCTACACCTTC	CASSESGTNWGGYTF
TRBV6-5	TRBD1	TRBJ1-2	NA	TGTGCCAGCAGACGTCCCGGGACAGGGCATGGCTACACCTTC	CASRRPGTGHGYTF
TRBV15	NA	TRBJ1-5	NA	TGTGCCACCAGCAGACGGGGGGCGGGCAATCAGCCCCAGCATTTT	CATSRRGAGNQPQHF
TRBV4-1	NA	TRBJ1-6	NA	TGCGCCAGCAGCCGGGGAACAGCTAATTCACCCCTCCACTTT	CASSRGTANSPLHF
TRBV29-1	TRBD2	TRBJ2-5	NA	TGCAGCGCTACTAGCGGTGGTGAGACCCAGTACTTC	CSATSGGETQYF